This note documents a single TCR beta chain sequence. This record belongs to a study of blood T cell repertoires in COVID-19. Turning to the study itself: Samples representing acute and convalescent COVID-19 were sourced from the United States, Italy and Spain.

Germline V gene sequence: CDR1 SQVTM, CDR2 ANQGSEA. The CDR3 has 15 residues. With 4 bases removed from V and 3 bases from J, the gap between germline ends came to 15 bases. Clones were read by immunoSEQ multiplex PCR, and TCRdb kept only the in-frame ones, dropping some. The table includes over 100,000 clones, about 79% detected once. The sequenced material came from peripheral blood. The genes are TRBV29-1 and TRBJ2-2; possible D gene TRBD2, 5 bases. The clonotype comes from a woman aged 80 or over with active or convalescent COVID-19. The CDR3 coding sequence is TGCAGCGTTGGGAGAATGGACTCGCACACCGGGGAGCTGTTTTTT. It yields the protein CSVGRMDSHTGELFF.